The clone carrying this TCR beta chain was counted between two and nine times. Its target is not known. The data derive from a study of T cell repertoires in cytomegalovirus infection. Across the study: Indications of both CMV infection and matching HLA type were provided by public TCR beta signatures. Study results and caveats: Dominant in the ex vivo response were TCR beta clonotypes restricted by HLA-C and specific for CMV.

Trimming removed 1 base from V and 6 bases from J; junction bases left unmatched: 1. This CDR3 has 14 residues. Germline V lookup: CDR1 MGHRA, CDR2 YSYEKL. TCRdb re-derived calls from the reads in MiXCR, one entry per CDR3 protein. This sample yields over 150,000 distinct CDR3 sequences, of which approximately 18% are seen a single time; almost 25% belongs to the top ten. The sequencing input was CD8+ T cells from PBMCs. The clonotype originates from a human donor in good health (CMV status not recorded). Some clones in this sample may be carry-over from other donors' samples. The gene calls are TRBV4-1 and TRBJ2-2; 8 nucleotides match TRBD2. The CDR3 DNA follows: TGCGCCAGCAGCCAAGGCGGGGGGTCCGGGGAGCTGTTTTTT. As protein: CASSQGGGSGELFF.